This T cell receptor beta chain was found in a study of shared clonotypes between healthy human individuals. V shed 3 bases and J 2 bases; nucleotides not matched to a gene: 8. CDR1 is KGHSH, CDR2 LQKENI, per germline. CDR3 length: 18 amino acids. This table comes from immunoSEQ multiplex PCR, and its TCRdb copy is limited to in-frame clones, with some not included. The sample lists some 2.3 million clones; just over 90% were seen once. Sequenced: naive CD4+ T cells from PBMCs. Subset: CD45RA+ positively selected. This chain connects TRBV18 to TRBJ2-2, with 11 bases matching TRBD2. The TCR comes from a man aged 18 to 30 in good health. Some clones in this sample may be carry-over from other donors' samples. The CDR3 reads CASSPASLAGANTGELFF. The CDR3 DNA follows: TGTGCCAGCTCACCGGCTTCACTAGCGGGAGCTAACACCGGGGAGCTGTTTTTT.